This entry features one T cell receptor (beta chain) sequence. Its specificity is not known. This sample was included in a study of T cell responses to AZD1222 COVID-19 vaccine. Overall study findings and caveats: Two AZD1222 administrations were followed by greater Spike-specific TCR breadth and depth. Clonal diversity was possibly underestimated; the donors were predominantly white British and more often female.

The table came from immunoSEQ multiplex PCR; TCRdb's copy has only in-frame clones and leaves some out. The profile shows approximately 130,000 clones, more than 80% of them singletons. This sequence was found in an adult who received the MenACWY meningococcal vaccine as a control. The sample in question was peripheral blood, obtained 28 days after the second dose of the MenACWY control vaccine.

The DNA of the CDR3 is TGTGCCAGCAGCGTCCTAGCGGGGGGGCAGTTCTTC. This encodes CASSVLAGGQFF. The rearrangement links TRBV9 to TRBJ2-1; TRBD2 aligns across 11 bases. CDR1 and CDR2 (germline): SGDLS, YYNGEE. The J segment lost 12 bases and the V segment lost 2 bases, leaving 1 base of the junction unmatched. The CDR3 totals 12 residues.